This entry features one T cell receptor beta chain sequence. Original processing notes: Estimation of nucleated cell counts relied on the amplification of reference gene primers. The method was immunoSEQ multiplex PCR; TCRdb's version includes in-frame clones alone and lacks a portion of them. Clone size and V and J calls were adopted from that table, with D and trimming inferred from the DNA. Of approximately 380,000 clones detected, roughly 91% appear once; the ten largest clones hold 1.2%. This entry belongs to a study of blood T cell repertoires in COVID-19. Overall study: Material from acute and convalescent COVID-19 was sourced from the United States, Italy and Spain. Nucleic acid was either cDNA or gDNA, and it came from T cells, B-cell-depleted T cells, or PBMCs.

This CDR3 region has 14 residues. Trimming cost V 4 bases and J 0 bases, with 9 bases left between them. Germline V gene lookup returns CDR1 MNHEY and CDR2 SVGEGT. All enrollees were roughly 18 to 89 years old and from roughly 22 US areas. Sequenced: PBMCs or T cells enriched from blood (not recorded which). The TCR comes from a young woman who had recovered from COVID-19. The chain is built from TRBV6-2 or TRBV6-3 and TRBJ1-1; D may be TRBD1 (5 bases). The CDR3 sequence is CASSLQDMNTEAFF. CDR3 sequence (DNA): TGTGCCAGCAGTTTACAGGACATGAACACTGAAGCTTTCTTT.